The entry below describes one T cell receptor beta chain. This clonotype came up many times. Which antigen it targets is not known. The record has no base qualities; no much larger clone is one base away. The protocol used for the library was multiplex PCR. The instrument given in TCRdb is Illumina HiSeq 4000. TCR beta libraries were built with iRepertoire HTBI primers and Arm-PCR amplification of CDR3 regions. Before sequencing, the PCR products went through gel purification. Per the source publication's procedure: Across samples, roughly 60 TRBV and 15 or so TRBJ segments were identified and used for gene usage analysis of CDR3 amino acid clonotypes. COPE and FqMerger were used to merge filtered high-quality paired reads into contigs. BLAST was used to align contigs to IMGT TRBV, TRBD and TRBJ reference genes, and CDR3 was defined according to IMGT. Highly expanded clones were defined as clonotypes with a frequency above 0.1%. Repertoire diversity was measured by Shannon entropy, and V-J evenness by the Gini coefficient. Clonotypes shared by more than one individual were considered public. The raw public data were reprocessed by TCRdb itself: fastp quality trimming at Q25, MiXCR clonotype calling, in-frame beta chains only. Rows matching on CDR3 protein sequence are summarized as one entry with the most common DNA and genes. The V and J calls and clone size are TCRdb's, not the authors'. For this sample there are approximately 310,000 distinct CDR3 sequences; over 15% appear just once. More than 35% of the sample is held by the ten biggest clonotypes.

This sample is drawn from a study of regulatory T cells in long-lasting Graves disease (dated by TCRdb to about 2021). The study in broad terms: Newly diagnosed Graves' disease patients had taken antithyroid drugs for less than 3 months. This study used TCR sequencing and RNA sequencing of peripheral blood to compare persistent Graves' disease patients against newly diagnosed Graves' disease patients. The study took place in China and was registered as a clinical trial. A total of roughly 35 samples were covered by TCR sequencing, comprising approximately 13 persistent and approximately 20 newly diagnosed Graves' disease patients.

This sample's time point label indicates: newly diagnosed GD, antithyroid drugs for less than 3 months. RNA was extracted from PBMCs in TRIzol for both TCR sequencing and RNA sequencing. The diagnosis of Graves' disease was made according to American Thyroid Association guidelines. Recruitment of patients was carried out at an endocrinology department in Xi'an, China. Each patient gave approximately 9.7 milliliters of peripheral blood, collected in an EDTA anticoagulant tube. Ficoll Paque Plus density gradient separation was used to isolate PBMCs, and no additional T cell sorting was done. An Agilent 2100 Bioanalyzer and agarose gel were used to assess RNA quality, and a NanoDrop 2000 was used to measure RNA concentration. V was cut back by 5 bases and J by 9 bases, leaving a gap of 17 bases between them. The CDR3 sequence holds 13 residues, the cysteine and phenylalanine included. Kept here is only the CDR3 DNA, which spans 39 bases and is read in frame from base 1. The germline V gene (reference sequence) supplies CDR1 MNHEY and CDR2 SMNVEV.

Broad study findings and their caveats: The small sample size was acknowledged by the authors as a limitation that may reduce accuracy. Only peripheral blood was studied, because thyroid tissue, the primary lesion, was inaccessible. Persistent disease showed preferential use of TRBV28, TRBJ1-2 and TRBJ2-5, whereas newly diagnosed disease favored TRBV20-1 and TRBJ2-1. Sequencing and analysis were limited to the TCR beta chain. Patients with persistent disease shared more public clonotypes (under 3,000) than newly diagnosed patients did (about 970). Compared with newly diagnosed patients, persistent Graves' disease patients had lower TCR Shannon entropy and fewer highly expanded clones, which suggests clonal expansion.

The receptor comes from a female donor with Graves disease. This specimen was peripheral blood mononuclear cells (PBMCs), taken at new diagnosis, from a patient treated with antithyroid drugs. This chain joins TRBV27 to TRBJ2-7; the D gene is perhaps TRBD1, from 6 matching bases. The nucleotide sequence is TGTGCCAGCAGTCCCCGGACAGTCCCCGTGCAGTACTTC. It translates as CASSPRTVPVQYF.